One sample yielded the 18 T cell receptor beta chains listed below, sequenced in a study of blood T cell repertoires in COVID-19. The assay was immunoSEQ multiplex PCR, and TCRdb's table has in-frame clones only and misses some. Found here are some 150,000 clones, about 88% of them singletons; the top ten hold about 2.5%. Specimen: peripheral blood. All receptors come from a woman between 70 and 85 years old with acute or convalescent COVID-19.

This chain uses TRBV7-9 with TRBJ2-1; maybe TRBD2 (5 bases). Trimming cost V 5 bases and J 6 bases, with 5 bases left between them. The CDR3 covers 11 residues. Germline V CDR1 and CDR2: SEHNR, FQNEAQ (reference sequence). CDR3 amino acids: CASSRGNEQFF. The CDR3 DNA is TGTGCCAGCAGCCGGGGCAATGAGCAGTTCTTC.

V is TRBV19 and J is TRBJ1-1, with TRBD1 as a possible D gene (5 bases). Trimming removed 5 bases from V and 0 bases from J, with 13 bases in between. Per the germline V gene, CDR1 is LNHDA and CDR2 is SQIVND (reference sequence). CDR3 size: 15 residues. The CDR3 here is CASSHGRQMNTEAFF. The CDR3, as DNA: TGTGCCAGTAGTCACGGTCGACAGATGAACACTGAAGCTTTCTTT. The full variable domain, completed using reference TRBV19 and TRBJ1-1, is DGGITQSPKYLFRKEGQNVTLSCEQNLNHDAMYWYRQDPGQGLRLIYYSQIVNDFQKGDIAEGYSVSREKKESFPLTVTSAQKNPTAFYLCASSHGRQMNTEAFFGQGTRLTVV.

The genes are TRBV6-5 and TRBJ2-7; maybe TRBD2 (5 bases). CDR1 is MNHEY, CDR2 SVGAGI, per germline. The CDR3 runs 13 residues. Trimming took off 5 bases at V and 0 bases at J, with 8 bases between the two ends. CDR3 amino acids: CASSIGISYEQYV. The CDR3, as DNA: TGTGCCAGCAGTATCGGGATCTCCTACGAGCAGTACGTC.

CDR3 nucleotide sequence: TGTGCCAGCAGCCCCCCCCAGCGGGGGGATTTACGGACCGGGGAGCTGTTTTTT. It codes for CASSPPQRGDLRTGELFF. The chain employs TRBV7-6 and TRBJ2-2, with 9 bases fitting TRBD2. Per the germline V gene, CDR1 is SGHVS and CDR2 is FNYEAQ. V was clipped by 5 bases and J by 5 bases; unmatched bases: 15. The CDR3 covers 18 residues.

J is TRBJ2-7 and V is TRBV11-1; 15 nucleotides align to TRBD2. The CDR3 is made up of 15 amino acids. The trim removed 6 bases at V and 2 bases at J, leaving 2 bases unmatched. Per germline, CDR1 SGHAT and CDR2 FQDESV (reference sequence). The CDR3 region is CASRRTSGGAYEQYF. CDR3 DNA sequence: TGTGCCAGCAGGCGGACTAGCGGGGGGGCCTACGAGCAGTACTTC.

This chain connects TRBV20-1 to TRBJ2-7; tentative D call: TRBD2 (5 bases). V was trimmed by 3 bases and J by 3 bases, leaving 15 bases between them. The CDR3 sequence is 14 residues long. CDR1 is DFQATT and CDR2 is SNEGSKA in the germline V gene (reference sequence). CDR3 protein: CSASKRGIRYEQYV. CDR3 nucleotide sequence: TGCAGTGCTAGTAAACGGGGAATCCGCTACGAGCAGTACGTC.

The CDR3 loop reads CASSGGYNSPLHF. DNA of the CDR3: TGTGCCAGCAGCGGCGGATATAATTCACCCCTCCACTTT. This chain joins TRBV7-8 and TRBJ1-6; D is unclear. Deletions cut 5 bases from V and 4 bases from J, with 6 bases between. This CDR3 region has 13 residues. Germline V gene lookup returns CDR1 SGHVS and CDR2 FQNEAQ.

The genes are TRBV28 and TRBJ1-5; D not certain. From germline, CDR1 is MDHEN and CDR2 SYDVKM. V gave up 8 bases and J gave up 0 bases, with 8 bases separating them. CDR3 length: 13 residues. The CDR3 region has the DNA TGTGCCAGCGATCGGGATAGCAATCAGCCCCAGCATTTT. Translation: CASDRDSNQPQHF.

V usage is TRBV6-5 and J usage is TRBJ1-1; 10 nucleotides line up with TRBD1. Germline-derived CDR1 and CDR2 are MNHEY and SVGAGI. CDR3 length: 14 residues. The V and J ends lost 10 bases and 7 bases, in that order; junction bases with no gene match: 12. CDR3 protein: CAITRDRGIGEAFF. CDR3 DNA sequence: TGTGCCATTACCCGGGACAGGGGAATAGGTGAAGCTTTCTTT.

This CDR3 is CSGAPGTGVETQYF. The CDR3 nucleotides read TGCAGCGGGGCCCCCGGGACAGGGGTAGAGACCCAGTACTTC. The V gene is TRBV29-1, the J gene TRBJ2-5; TRBD1 aligns across 10 bases. After removal of 7 bases from V and 4 bases from J, the junction contained 9 bases not matched to a gene. CDR3 size: 14 residues. CDR1 is SQVTM and CDR2 is ANQGSEA in the germline V gene.

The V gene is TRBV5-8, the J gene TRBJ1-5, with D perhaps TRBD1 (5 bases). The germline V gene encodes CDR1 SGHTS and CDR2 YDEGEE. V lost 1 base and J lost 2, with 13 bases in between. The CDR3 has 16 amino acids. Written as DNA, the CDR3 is TGTGCCAGCAGCTTGATGGGGACTACAGGCAATCAGCCCCAGCATTTT. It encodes CASSLMGTTGNQPQHF.

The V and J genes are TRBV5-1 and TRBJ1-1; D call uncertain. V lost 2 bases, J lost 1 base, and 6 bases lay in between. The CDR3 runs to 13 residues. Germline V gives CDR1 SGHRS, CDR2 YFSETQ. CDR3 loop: CASSFQQNTEAFF. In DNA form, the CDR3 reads TGCGCCAGCAGCTTCCAACAGAACACTGAAGCTTTCTTT.

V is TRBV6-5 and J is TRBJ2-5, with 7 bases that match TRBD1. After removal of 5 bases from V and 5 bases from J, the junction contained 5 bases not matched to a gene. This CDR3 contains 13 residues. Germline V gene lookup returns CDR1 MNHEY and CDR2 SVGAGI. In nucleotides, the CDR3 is TGTGCCAGCAGTCGCGTCAGGGGGGAGACCCAGTACTTC. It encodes CASSRVRGETQYF.

The CDR3 DNA reads TGTGCCAGCAGAGGACAGGATCCAAACACCATATATTTT. Amino acid sequence: CASRGQDPNTIYF. The chain links TRBV12-3 or TRBV12-4 to TRBJ1-3, with TRBD1 identical over 7 bases. The trim removed 6 bases at V and 6 bases at J, leaving 5 bases unmatched. This CDR3 comprises 13 residues.

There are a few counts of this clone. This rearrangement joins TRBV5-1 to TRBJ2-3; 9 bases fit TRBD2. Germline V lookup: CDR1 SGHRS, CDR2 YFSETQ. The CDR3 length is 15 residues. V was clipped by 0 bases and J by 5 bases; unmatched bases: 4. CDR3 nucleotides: TGCGCCAGCAGCTTGGGCGGGGGGGCCGTAGATACGCAGTATTTT. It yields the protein CASSLGGGAVDTQYF.

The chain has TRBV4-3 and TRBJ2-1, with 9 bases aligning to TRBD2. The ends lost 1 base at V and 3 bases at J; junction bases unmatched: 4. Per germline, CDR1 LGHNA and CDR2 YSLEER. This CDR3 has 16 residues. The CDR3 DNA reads TGCGCCAGCAGCCAAGGGGCGGGGGGGGACTACAATGAGCAGTTCTTC. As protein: CASSQGAGGDYNEQFF.

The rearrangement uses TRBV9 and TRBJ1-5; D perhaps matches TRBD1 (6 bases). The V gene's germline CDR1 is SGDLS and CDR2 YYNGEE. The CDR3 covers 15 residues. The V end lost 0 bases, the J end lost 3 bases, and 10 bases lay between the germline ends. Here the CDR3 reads CASSVGDRYNQPQHF. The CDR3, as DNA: TGTGCCAGCAGCGTAGGCGACAGGTACAATCAGCCCCAGCATTTT.

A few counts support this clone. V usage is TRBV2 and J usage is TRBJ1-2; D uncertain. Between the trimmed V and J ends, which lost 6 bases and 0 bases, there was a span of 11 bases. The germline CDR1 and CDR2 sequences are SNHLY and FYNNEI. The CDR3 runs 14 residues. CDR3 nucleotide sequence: TGTGCCAGCAGGTCGACATCCGCTAACTATGGCTACACCTTC. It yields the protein CASRSTSANYGYTF. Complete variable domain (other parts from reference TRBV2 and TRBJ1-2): EPEVTQTPSHQVTQMGQEVILRCVPISNHLYFYWYRQILGQKVEFLVSFYNNEISEKSEIFDDQFSVERPDGSNFTLKIRSTKLEDSAMYFCASRSTSANYGYTFGSGTRLTVV.